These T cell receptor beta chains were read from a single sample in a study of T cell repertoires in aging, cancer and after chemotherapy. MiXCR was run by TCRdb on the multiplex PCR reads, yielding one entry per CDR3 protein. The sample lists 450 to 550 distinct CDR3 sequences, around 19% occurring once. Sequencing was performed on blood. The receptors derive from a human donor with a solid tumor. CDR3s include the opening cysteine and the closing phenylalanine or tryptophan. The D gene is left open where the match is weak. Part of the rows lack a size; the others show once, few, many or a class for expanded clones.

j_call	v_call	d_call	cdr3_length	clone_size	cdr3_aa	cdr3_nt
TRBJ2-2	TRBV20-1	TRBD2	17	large	CSARPPGTSVVAGELFF	TGCAGTGCTAGACCGCCCGGGACTAGCGTCGTTGCCGGGGAGCTGTTTTTT
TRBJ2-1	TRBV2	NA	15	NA	CASSYDAGITSEQFF	TGTGCCAGCAGTTATGATGCGGGGATTACGAGTGAGCAGTTCTTC
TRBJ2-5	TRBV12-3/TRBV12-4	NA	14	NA	CASSLEGGAKTQYF	TGTGCCAGCAGTTTAGAGGGGGGGGCGAAGACCCAGTACTTC
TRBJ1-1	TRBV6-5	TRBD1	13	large	CASRGTGNTEAFF	TGTGCCAGCAGGGGGACAGGGAACACTGAAGCTTTCTTT
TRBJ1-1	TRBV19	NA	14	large	CASSTATGNVEAFF	TGTGCCAGTAGTACCGCCACAGGGAATGTCGAAGCTTTCTTT
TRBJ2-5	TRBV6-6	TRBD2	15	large	CASIPTSGGKETQYF	TGTGCCAGCATCCCAACTAGCGGGGGAAAGGAGACCCAGTACTTC
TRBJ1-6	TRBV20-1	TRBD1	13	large	CSAGQEGGPPLHF	TGCAGTGCCGGACAGGAGGGGGGTCCTCCCCTCCACTTT
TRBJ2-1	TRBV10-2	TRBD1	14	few	CASRKPQGNNEQFF	TGCGCCAGCAGGAAACCACAGGGGAACAATGAGCAGTTCTTC
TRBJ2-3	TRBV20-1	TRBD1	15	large	CSAPVRTGVTDTQYF	TGCAGTGCTCCTGTCAGGACAGGGGTCACAGATACGCAGTATTTT
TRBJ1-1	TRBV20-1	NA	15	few	CSARAGPIAGTEAFF	TGCAGTGCTAGGGCGGGCCCCATTGCGGGGACTGAAGCTTTCTTT
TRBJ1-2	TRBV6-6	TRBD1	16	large	CASRPGQGWGNYGYTF	TGTGCCAGCAGACCGGGACAGGGTTGGGGCAACTATGGCTACACCTTC
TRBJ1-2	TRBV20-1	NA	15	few	CSASLRTGHLYGYTF	TGCAGTGCTAGCCTCCGAACGGGCCACCTTTATGGCTACACCTTC
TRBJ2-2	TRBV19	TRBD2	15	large	CASSSGLAGTGELFF	TGTGCCAGTAGTTCGGGACTAGCGGGGACCGGGGAGCTGTTTTTT
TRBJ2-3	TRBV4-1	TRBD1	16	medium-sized	CASSQARDRGTDTQYF	TGCGCCAGCAGCCAAGCGCGGGACAGGGGCACAGATACGCAGTATTTT
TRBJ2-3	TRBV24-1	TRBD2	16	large	CATSDVTSGSTDTQYF	TGTGCCACCAGTGATGTGACTAGCGGTAGCACAGATACGCAGTATTTT
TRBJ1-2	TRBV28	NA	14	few	CASAGRSGVYGYTF	TGTGCCAGCGCAGGTCGGTCAGGGGTCTATGGCTACACCTTC
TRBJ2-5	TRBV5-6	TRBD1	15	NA	CASSLGATGWQTQYF	TGTGCCAGCAGCTTGGGAGCGACAGGGTGGCAGACCCAGTACTTC
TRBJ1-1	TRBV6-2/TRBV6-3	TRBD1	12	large	CASSYQGQAAFF	TGTGCCAGCAGTTACCAGGGACAGGCAGCTTTCTTT
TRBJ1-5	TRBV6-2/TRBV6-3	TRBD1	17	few	CASSSDRVSFSNQPQHF	TGTGCCAGCAGTTCCGACAGGGTGAGTTTTAGCAATCAGCCCCAGCATTTT
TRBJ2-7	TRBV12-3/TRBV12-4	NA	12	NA	CASSFGGYEQYF	TGTGCCAGCAGTTTTGGTGGATACGAGCAGTACTTC
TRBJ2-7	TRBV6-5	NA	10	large	CASGTYEQYF	TGTGCCAGCGGCACCTACGAGCAGTACTTC
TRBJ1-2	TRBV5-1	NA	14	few	CASSLGGPEYGYTF	TGCGCCAGCAGCTTAGGAGGGCCGGAATATGGCTACACCTTC
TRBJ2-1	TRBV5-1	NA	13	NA	CASSSDPRDEQFF	TGCGCCAGCAGCTCAGACCCCCGGGATGAGCAGTTCTTC
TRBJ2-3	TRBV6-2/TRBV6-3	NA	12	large	CASSYLRATQYF	TGTGCCAGCAGTTACCTCAGGGCGACGCAGTATTTT
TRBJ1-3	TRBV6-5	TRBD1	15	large	CASSLGQGSGNTIYF	TGTGCCAGCAGTCTCGGACAGGGCTCTGGAAACACCATATATTTT
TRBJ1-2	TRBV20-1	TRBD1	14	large	CSARRPGGARGYTF	TGCAGTGCTAGAAGGCCAGGGGGCGCGAGGGGCTACACCTTC
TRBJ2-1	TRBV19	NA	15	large	CASSIGTSSYNEQFF	TGTGCCAGTAGTATAGGGACAAGCTCCTACAATGAGCAGTTCTTC
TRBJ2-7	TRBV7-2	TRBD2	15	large	CASSFNSGSSYEQYF	TGTGCCAGCAGCTTCAATAGCGGGTCCTCCTACGAGCAGTACTTC
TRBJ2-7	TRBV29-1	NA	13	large	CSVRQVDSYEQYF	TGCAGCGTAAGACAGGTGGACTCCTACGAGCAGTACTTC
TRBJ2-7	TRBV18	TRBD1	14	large	CASSPRDRPYEQYF	TGTGCCAGCTCACCACGGGACAGACCCTACGAGCAGTACTTC
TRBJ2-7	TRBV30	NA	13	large	CAWSVRREWEQYF	TGTGCCTGGAGTGTACGAAGGGAATGGGAGCAGTACTTC
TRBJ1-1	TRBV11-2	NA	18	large	CASSRSLHYERMNTEAFF	TGTGCCAGCAGCAGGTCTCTCCACTACGAGCGAATGAACACTGAAGCTTTCTTT
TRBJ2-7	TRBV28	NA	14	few	CASNSPFDDWEQYF	TGTGCCAGCAACTCTCCCTTCGACGACTGGGAGCAGTACTTC
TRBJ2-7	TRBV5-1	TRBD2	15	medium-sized	CASSPLAGDSHEQYF	TGCGCCAGCAGCCCTCTAGCGGGAGACTCCCACGAGCAGTACTTC
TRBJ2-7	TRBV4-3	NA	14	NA	CASSQAGLTYEQYF	TGCGCCAGCAGCCAAGCGGGGCTTACTTACGAGCAGTACTTC
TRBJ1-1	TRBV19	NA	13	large	CASSIARDTEAFF	TGTGCCAGTAGTATCGCGAGGGACACTGAAGCTTTCTTT
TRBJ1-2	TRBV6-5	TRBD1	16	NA	CASSLGQGWGNYGYTF	TGTGCCAGCAGTCTCGGACAGGGTTGGGGCAACTATGGCTACACCTTC
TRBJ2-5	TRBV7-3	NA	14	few	CASTSGQPQETQYF	TGTGCCAGCACCTCCGGACAGCCGCAAGAGACCCAGTACTTC
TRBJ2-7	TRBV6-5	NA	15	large	CASSYSVGSGGEQYF	TGTGCCAGCAGTTACTCGGTTGGGTCCGGGGGCGAGCAGTACTTC
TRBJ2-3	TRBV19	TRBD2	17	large	CASSIGRGGLAADTQYF	TGTGCCAGTAGTATTGGACGCGGGGGACTAGCGGCAGATACGCAGTATTTT
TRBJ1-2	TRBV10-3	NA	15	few	CAISESGATTYGYTF	TGTGCCATCAGTGAGTCGGGAGCAACTACCTATGGCTACACCTTC
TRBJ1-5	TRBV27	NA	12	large	CASSTTHGPQHF	TGTGCCAGCAGTACAACCCACGGGCCCCAGCATTTT
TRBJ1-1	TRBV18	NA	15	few	CASSPPGEGNTEAFF	TGTGCCAGCTCGCCCCCGGGGGAGGGGAACACTGAAGCTTTCTTT
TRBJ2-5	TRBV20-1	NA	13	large	CSARDLLQETQYF	TGCAGTGCTAGAGATCTACTCCAAGAGACCCAGTACTTC
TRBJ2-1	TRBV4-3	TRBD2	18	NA	CASSSRLAGKTSYNEQFF	TGCGCCAGCAGCTCCAGACTAGCGGGGAAAACTTCCTACAATGAGCAGTTCTTC
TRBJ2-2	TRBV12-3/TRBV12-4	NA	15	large	CASSAAWRGAGELFF	TGTGCCAGCAGTGCAGCGTGGAGGGGTGCCGGGGAGCTGTTTTTT
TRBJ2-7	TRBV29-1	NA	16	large	CSVEIYSDSARYEQYF	TGCAGCGTTGAAATTTACTCCGACAGCGCGAGGTACGAGCAGTACTTC
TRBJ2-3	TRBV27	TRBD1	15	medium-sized	CASSSTGVRTDTQYF	TGTGCCAGCAGTTCGACAGGGGTGCGCACAGATACGCAGTATTTT
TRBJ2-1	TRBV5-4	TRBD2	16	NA	CASSLASGSSYNEQFF	TGTGCCAGCAGCTTAGCTAGCGGGAGCTCCTACAATGAGCAGTTCTTC
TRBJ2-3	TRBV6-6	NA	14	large	CASSYSGKGDTQYF	TGTGCCAGCAGTTACTCTGGGAAGGGGGATACGCAGTATTTT
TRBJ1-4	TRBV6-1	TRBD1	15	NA	CASSEEDRVREKLFF	TGTGCCAGCAGTGAAGAGGACAGGGTTCGAGAAAAACTGTTTTTT
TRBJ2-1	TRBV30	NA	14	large	CAWVAEGAYNEQFF	TGTGCCTGGGTGGCGGAGGGAGCCTACAATGAGCAGTTCTTC
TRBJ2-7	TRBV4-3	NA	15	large	CASSQDLSRLDEQYF	TGCGCCAGCAGCCAAGATTTATCCAGGTTGGACGAGCAGTACTTC
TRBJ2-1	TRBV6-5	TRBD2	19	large	CASSPGQFITSGGSNEQFF	TGTGCCAGCAGCCCTGGACAGTTTATTACTAGCGGGGGGTCTAATGAGCAGTTCTTC
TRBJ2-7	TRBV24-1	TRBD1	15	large	CATSDTRDRPYEQYF	TGTGCCACCAGTGATACCCGGGACAGGCCCTACGAGCAGTACTTC
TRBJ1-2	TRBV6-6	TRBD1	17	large	CASSGGWTGGGSYGYTF	TGTGCCAGCAGTGGCGGGTGGACAGGGGGAGGGAGCTATGGCTACACCTTC